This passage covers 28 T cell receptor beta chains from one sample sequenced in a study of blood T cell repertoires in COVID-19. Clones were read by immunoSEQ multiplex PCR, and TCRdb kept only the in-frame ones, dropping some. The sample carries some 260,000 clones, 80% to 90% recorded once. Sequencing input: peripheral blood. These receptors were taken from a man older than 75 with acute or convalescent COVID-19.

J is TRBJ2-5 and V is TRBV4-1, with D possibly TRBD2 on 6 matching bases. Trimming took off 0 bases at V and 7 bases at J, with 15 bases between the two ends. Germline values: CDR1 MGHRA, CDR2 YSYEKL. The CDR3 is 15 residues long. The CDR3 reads CASSQDLSLGRTQYF. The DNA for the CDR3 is TGCGCCAGCAGCCAAGATCTCTCACTCGGGAGGACCCAGTACTTC.

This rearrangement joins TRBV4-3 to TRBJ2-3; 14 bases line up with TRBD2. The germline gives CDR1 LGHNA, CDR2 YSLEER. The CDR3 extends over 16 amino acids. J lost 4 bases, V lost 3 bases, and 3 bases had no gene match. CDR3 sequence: CASSQGLAGDADTQYF. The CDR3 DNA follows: TGCGCCAGCAGCCAGGGACTAGCGGGGGATGCAGATACGCAGTATTTT.

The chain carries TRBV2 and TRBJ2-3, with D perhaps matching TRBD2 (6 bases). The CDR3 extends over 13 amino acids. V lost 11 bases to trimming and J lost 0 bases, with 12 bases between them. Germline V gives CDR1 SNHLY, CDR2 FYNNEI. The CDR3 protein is CAAGSVSTDTQYF. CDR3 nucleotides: TGTGCCGCCGGGAGCGTTAGCACAGATACGCAGTATTTT.

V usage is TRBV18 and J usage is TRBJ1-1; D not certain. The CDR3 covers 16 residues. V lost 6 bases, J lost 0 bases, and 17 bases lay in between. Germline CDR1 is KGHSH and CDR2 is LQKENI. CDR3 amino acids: CASSPLGASLNTEAFF. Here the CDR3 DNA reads TGTGCCAGCTCCCCCCTGGGAGCTTCCTTGAACACTGAAGCTTTCTTT.

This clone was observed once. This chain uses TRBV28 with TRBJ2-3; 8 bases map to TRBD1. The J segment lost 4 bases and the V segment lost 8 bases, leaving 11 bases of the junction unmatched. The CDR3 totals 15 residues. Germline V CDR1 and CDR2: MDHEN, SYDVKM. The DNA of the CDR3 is TGTGCCAGCCGACAGGGGCGCGGGTCTTCAGATACGCAGTATTTT. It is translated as CASRQGRGSSDTQYF.

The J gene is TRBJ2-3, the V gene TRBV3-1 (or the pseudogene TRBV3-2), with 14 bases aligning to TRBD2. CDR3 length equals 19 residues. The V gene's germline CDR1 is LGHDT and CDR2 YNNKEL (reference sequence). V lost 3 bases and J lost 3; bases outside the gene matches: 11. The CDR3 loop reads CASSHASLGLAGVTDTQYF. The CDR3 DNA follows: TGTGCCAGCAGCCATGCCTCCCTGGGACTAGCGGGAGTTACAGATACGCAGTATTTT.

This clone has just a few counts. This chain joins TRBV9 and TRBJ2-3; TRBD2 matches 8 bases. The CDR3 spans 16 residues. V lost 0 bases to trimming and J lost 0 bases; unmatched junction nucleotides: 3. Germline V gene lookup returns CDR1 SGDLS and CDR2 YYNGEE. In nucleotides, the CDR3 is TGTGCCAGCAGCGTAGACGGGAGGGTGAGCACAGATACGCAGTATTTT. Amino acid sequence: CASSVDGRVSTDTQYF.

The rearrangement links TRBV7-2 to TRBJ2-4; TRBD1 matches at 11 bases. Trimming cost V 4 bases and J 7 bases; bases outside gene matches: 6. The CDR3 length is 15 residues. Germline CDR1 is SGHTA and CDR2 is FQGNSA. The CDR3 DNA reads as TGTGCCAGCAGCTCTCCGGGACAGGGGGTGAACATTCAGTACTTC. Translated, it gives CASSSPGQGVNIQYF.

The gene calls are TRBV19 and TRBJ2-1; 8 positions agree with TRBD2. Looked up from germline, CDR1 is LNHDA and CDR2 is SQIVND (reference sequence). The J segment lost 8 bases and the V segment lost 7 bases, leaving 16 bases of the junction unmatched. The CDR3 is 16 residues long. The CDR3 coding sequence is TGTGCCAGTAATAAAGCCGGGACTAGGTGGTACGATGAGCAGTTCTTC. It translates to CASNKAGTRWYDEQFF.

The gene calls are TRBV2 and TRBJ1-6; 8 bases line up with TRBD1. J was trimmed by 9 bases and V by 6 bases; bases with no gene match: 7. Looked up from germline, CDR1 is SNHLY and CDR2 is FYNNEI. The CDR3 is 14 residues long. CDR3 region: CASSQTGVGSPLHF. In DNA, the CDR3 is TGTGCCAGCAGCCAGACAGGGGTGGGTTCACCCCTCCACTTT.

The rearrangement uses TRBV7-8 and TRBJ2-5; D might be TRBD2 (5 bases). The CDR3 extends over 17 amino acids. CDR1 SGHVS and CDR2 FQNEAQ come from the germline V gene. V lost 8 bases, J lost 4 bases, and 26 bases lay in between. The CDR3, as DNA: TGTGCCAGCGACCGGTCTGTATCGGCCGCGGGCACAGAGACCCAGTACTTC. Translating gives CASDRSVSAAGTETQYF.

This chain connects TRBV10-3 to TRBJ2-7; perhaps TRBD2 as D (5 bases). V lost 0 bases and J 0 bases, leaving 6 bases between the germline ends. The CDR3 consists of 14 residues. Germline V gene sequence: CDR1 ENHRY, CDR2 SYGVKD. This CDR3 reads CAISESEVSYEQYF. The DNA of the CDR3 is TGTGCCATCAGTGAGTCGGAGGTCTCCTACGAGCAGTACTTC.

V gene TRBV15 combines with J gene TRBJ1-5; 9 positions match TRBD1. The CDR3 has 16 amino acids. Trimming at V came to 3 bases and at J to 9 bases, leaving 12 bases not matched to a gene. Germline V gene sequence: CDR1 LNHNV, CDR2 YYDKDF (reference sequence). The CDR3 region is CATSSGDRAGILPQHF. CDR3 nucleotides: TGTGCCACCAGCAGTGGGGACAGGGCGGGTATTCTGCCCCAGCATTTT. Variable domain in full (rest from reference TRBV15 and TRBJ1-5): DAMVIQNPRYQVTQFGKPVTLSCSQTLNHNVMYWYQQKSSQAPKLLFHYYDKDFNNEADTPDNFQSRRPNTSFCFLDIRSPGLGDTAMYLCATSSGDRAGILPQHFGDGTRLSIL.

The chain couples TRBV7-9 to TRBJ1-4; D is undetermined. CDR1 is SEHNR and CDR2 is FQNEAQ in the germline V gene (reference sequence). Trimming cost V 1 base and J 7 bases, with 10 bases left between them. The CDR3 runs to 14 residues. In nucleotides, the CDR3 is TGTGCCAGCAGCTTAGGAGGGTATGCTGAAAAACTGTTTTTT. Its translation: CASSLGGYAEKLFF.

Here the CDR3 DNA reads TGTGCCACCAGTGCGTCGAGCACAGATACGCAGTATTTT. Protein sequence: CATSASSTDTQYF. The chain couples TRBV24-1 to TRBJ2-3, with D unresolved. The germline gives CDR1 KGHDR, CDR2 SFDVKD. The CDR3 loop spans 13 amino acids. Trimming cost V 5 bases and J 0 bases, with 5 bases left between them.

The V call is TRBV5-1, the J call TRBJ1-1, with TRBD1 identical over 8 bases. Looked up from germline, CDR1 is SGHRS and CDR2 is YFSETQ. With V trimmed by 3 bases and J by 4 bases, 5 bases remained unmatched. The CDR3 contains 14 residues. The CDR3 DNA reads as TGCGCCAGCAGCTCAGGGGGCGAGGGCACTGAAGCTTTCTTT. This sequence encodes CASSSGGEGTEAFF.

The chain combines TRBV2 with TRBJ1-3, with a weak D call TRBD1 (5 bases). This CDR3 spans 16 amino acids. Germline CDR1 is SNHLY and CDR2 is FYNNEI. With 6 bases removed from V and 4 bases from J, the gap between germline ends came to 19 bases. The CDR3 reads CASSLRLGAEGNTIYF. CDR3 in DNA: TGTGCCAGCAGCCTACGACTAGGGGCGGAAGGAAACACCATATATTTT.

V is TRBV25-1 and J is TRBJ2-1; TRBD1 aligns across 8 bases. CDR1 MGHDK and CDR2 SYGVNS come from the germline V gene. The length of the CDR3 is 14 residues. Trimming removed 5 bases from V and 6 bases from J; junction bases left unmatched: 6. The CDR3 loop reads CASSFLTGGNEQFF. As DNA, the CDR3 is TGTGCCAGCAGTTTTCTTACAGGGGGCAATGAGCAGTTCTTC.

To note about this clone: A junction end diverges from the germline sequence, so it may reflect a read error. The CDR3, as DNA: TGTGCCAGCAGCCTAGCTAGCGGGGGGGCCGAGACCCAGTACTTC. Its protein is CASSLASGGAETQYF. The gene calls are TRBV7-9 and TRBJ2-5, with TRBD2 matching over 12 bases. Germline CDR1 SEHNR, CDR2 FQNEAQ (reference sequence). The CDR3 is 15 amino acids.

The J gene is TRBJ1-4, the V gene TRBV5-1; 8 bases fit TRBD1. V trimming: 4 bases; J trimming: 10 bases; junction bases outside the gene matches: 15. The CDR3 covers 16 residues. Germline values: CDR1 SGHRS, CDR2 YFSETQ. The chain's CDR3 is CASSTPGTGLTGKLFF. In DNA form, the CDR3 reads TGCGCCAGCAGCACTCCCGGGACAGGCCTAACGGGAAAACTGTTTTTT.

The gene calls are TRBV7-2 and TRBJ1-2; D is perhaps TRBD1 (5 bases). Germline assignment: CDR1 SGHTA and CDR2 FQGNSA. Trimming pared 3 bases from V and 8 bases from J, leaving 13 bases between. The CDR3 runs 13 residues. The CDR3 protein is CASSFPGTRGYTF. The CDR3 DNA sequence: TGTGCCAGCAGCTTCCCCGGGACTAGAGGCTACACCTTC.

The CDR3 DNA sequence: TGTGCCAGCAGTGACACGACAGGGTCCAGCACAGATACGCAGTATTTT. Translating it yields CASSDTTGSSTDTQYF. The chain carries TRBV6-4 and TRBJ2-3; 7 bases map to TRBD1. The CDR3 has 16 amino acids. V lost 2 bases to trimming and J lost 0 bases; unmatched junction nucleotides: 5. Germline V lookup: CDR1 MRHNA, CDR2 SNTAGT.

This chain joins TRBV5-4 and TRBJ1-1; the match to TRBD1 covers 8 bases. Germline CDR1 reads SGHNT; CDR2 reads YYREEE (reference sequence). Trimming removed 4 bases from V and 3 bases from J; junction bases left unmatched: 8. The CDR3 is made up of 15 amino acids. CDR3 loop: CASSLPDRADTEAFF. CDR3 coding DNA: TGTGCCAGCAGCCTACCGGACAGGGCCGACACTGAAGCTTTCTTT.

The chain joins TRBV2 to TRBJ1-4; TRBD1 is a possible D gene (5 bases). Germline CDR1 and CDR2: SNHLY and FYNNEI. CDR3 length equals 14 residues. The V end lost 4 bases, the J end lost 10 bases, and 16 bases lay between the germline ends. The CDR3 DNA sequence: TGTGCCAGCAGTGTCGACAGTTCTTATGGAAAACTGTTTTTT. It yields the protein CASSVDSSYGKLFF.

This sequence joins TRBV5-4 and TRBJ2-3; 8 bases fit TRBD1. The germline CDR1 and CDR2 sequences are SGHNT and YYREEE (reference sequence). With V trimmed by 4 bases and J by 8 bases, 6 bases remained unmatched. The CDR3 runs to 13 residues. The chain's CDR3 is CASSLIQGVTQYF. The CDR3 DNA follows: TGTGCCAGCAGCCTAATACAGGGGGTTACGCAGTATTTT. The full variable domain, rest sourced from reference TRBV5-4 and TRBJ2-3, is ETGVTQSPTHLIKTRGQQVTLRCSSQSGHNTVSWYQQALGQGPQFIFQYYREEENGRGNFPPRFSGLQFPNYSSELNVNALELDDSALYLCASSLIQGVTQYFGPGTRLTVL.

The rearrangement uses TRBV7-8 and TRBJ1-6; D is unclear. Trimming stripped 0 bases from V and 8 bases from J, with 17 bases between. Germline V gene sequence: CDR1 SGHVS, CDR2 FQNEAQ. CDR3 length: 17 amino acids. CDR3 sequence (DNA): TGTGCCAGCAGCTTAGCCGCGCGGGAGAGTCCGGATTCACCCCTCCACTTT. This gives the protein CASSLAARESPDSPLHF.

In DNA, the CDR3 is TGTGCCAGCAGCCAACAGGGCGGGGAGCTGTTTTTT. Protein product: CASSQQGGELFF. The rearrangement uses TRBV12-3 or TRBV12-4 and TRBJ2-2; D may be TRBD1 (6 bases). The CDR3 contains 12 residues. Deletions cut 6 bases from V and 7 bases from J, with 9 bases between.

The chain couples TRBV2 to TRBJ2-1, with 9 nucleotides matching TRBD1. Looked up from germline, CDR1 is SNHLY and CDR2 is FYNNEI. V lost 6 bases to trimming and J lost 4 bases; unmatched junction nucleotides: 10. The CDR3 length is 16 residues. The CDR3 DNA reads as TGTGCCAGCAGACTCTTGGGACAGGGAATGTACAATGAGCAGTTCTTC. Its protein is CASRLLGQGMYNEQFF.